This is a list of T cell receptor beta chains from one sample in a study of CD8 T cells in Susac syndrome. TCRdb re-called the immunoSEQ multiplex PCR reads through MiXCR, storing one row per CDR3 protein. The table includes approximately 150,000 distinct CDR3 sequences, approximately 94% detected once. Sequencing input: CD4+ T cells from PBMCs. The receptors derive from a human donor in good health. Both conserved end residues are part of each CDR3. A D gene is named only where the DNA matches it firmly. Some rows have no size entry. The others give once, few or many, or a class for an expanded clone.

clone size,V gene,J gene,D gene,CDR3 protein,CDR3 DNA
NA,TRBV5-1,TRBJ2-1,TRBD2,CASSFATSGRARSYNEQFF,TGCGCCAGCAGCTTCGCGACTAGCGGGAGGGCCAGATCCTACAATGAGCAGTTCTTC
NA,TRBV5-1,TRBJ2-7,NA,CASSPYKTYEQYF,TGCGCCAGCAGCCCCTACAAAACCTACGAGCAGTACTTC
NA,TRBV6-6,TRBJ2-5,TRBD1,CASGTGRQSETQYF,TGTGCCAGCGGGACAGGTCGGCAATCGGAGACCCAGTACTTC
NA,TRBV28,TRBJ1-1,NA,CASSLSRRAFF,TGTGCCAGCAGTTTAAGTCGGCGGGCTTTCTTT
NA,TRBV4-1,TRBJ2-2,TRBD2,CASRPLAGVNTGELFF,TGCGCCAGCAGGCCGCTAGCGGGAGTGAACACCGGGGAGCTGTTTTTT
NA,TRBV9,TRBJ2-3,NA,CASSVEGGSGTSTDTQYF,TGTGCCAGCAGCGTAGAAGGGGGTAGCGGTACTAGCACAGATACGCAGTATTTT
NA,TRBV5-6,TRBJ1-2,TRBD1,CASRSGTGDRANYGYTF,TGTGCCAGCAGGTCCGGGACAGGGGATCGAGCTAACTATGGCTACACCTTC
NA,TRBV20-1,TRBJ1-3,NA,CSARGLRGSGNTIYF,TGCAGTGCTAGGGGACTTCGCGGCTCTGGAAACACCATATATTTT
NA,TRBV5-6,TRBJ2-2,NA,CASSLTRSGVLFF,TGTGCCAGCAGCTTAACACGATCCGGGGTGCTGTTTTTT
NA,TRBV2,TRBJ1-1,NA,CASSAQGWDTEAFF,TGTGCCAGCAGTGCTCAGGGTTGGGACACTGAAGCTTTCTTT
NA,TRBV30,TRBJ1-2,TRBD1,CAWEDRGNYGYTF,TGTGCCTGGGAGGACAGGGGGAACTATGGCTACACCTTC
NA,TRBV20-1,TRBJ1-1,NA,CSAGPGGGTEAFF,TGCAGTGCTGGTCCTGGGGGAGGGACTGAAGCTTTCTTT
NA,TRBV5-4,TRBJ2-5,NA,CASRDGGPLQETQYF,TGTGCCAGCAGGGATGGGGGCCCCCTCCAAGAGACCCAGTACTTC
NA,TRBV1,TRBJ2-1,NA,CTSGLAGELGNEQFF,TGCACCAGCGGACTAGCGGGAGAATTGGGCAATGAGCAGTTCTTC
NA,TRBV5-1,TRBJ2-7,TRBD1,CASSYVGTGVNEQYF,TGCGCCAGCAGCTATGTCGGGACAGGGGTGAACGAGCAGTACTTC
NA,TRBV5-1,TRBJ2-5,TRBD1,CASSSGPGQGETQYF,TGCGCCAGCAGCTCTGGGCCGGGACAGGGAGAGACCCAGTACTTC
NA,TRBV7-2,TRBJ2-7,NA,CASSLGWSRTSYEQYF,TGTGCCAGCAGCTTAGGGTGGAGCCGAACTTCCTACGAGCAGTACTTC
NA,TRBV14,TRBJ1-1,NA,CASSPTFGFSKAFF,TGTGCCAGCAGCCCGACATTCGGATTCTCCAAAGCTTTCTTT
NA,TRBV30,TRBJ2-7,NA,CAWSLAAYEQYF,TGTGCCTGGAGCCTAGCCGCCTACGAGCAGTACTTC
NA,TRBV21-1,TRBJ2-1,NA,CASSKGGTSYNEQFF,TGTGCCAGCAGCAAAGGGGGGACCTCCTACAATGAGCAGTTCTTC
NA,TRBV20-1,TRBJ2-5,TRBD1,CSVILLPGQGVPGETQYF,TGCAGTGTTATCCTCCTACCGGGACAGGGGGTTCCGGGAGAGACCCAGTACTTC
NA,TRBV24-1,TRBJ2-1,TRBD1,CATSDSRTGGLTNNEQFF,TGTGCCACCAGTGATTCCCGGACAGGGGGCCTAACGAACAATGAGCAGTTCTTC
NA,TRBV4-1,TRBJ2-7,TRBD1,CASSRTGQASSYEQYF,TGCGCCAGCAGCCGAACGGGACAGGCGAGCTCCTACGAGCAGTACTTC
NA,TRBV18,TRBJ1-1,NA,CASSPDRHRPAFF,TGTGCCAGCTCACCGGACAGACACAGGCCAGCTTTCTTT
NA,TRBV2,TRBJ2-1,NA,CASKISSGDNNEQFF,TGTGCCAGCAAGATTTCGAGCGGGGACAACAATGAGCAGTTCTTC
NA,TRBV20-1,TRBJ1-2,NA,CSARQGSNYGYTF,TGCAGTGCTAGACAGGGGTCAAACTATGGCTACACCTTC
once,TRBV29-1,TRBJ1-2,NA,CSAKPPGKSYGYTF,TGCAGCGCAAAACCCCCGGGGAAATCCTATGGCTACACCTTC
NA,TRBV15,TRBJ1-1,NA,CATSRVVNTEAFF,TGTGCCACCAGCAGAGTAGTGAACACTGAAGCTTTCTTT